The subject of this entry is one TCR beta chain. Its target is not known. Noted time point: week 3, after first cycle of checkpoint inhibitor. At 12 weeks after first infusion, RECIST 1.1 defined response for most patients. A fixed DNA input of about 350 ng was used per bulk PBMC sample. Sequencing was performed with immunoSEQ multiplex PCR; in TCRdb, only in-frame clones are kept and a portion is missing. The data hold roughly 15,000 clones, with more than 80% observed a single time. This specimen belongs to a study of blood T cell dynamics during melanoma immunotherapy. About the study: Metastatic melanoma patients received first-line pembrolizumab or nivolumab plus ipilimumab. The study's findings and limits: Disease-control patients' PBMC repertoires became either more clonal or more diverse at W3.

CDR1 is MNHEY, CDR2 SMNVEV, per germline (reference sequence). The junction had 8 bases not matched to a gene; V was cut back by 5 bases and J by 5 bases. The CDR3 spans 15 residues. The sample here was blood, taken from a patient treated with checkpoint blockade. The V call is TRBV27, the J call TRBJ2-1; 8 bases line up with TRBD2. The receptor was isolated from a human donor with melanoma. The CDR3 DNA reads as TGTGCCAGCAGTCCGGTAGCGGGGTTAAACAATGAGCAGTTCTTC. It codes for CASSPVAGLNNEQFF.